Listed here is a single TCR beta chain. As yet, its antigen is unknown. Produced via immunoSEQ multiplex PCR; TCRdb's table is partial and in-frame only. The table has 90,000 to 120,000 clones, roughly 86% seen once; the top ten hold 0.71%. This sample was included in a study of graft-versus-host responses after intestinal transplantation. Per germline, CDR1 MNHEY and CDR2 SVGAGI. The V and J ends lost 0 bases and 7 bases, in that order; junction bases with no gene match: 8. The CDR3 length is 15 residues. Sequenced here: unstimulated CD4+ T cells sorted from spleen or lymph node cells, sampled before transplant. V is TRBV6-5 and J is TRBJ1-1, with 7 bases identical to TRBD1. This TCR was recovered from a human donor who was the organ donor for an intestinal transplant. In DNA form, the CDR3 reads TGTGCCAGCAGTTACTCGGGACACCAGGGGGATGAAGCTTTCTTT. Its protein product is CASSYSGHQGDEAFF.